This TCR beta chain was documented in a study of T cell repertoires in cytomegalovirus infection. Study-wide background: Public TCR beta signatures indicated both CMV infection and matching HLA type.

TCRdb redid the calling of the reads with MiXCR, one entry per CDR3 protein. The sample lists 300,000 or so distinct CDR3 sequences; around 9.1% were seen once. This clonotype was observed at least ten times. The antigen is unknown. General study points: Predominance within the ex vivo response was attributable to HLA-C-restricted CMV-specific TCR beta clonotypes. Carriers of CMV and the relevant HLA type were discriminated by public TCR beta frequency.

V lost 2 bases and J lost 0, with 26 bases in between. Germline CDR1 and CDR2: SGHTA and FQGNSA. The CDR3 has 21 amino acids. Source material: PBMCs. J is TRBJ1-5 and V is TRBV7-2; D perhaps matches TRBD1 (6 bases). This TCR was sampled from a human donor in good health (CMV status not recorded). Some clones in this sample may be carry-over from other donors' samples. CDR3 in DNA: TGTGCCAGCAGCTTATTCGCCAAGGGGGTTTATTCCGACCATAGCAATCAGCCCCAGCATTTT. Translating gives CASSLFAKGVYSDHSNQPQHF.